The next 21 T cell receptor beta chains were all read from a single sample in a study of control samples from healthy donors and cancer patients. Assay: immunoSEQ multiplex PCR; the TCRdb copy retains only in-frame clones and omits some. The sample contains tens of thousands of clones, less than 95% of which appear only once. The sequencing input was PBMCs. These receptors all stem from a man under 40 with colorectal cancer.

CDR3 residues: CASSFTGGTNEKLFF. In DNA, the CDR3 is TGTGCCAGCAGCTTCACAGGGGGAACTAATGAAAAACTGTTTTTT. V usage is TRBV7-9 and J usage is TRBJ1-4, with 8 bases matching TRBD1. Per the germline V gene, CDR1 is SEHNR and CDR2 is FQNEAQ (reference sequence). The V and J ends lost 3 bases and 1 base, in that order; junction bases with no gene match: 1. The CDR3 spans 15 residues.

This rearrangement joins TRBV2 to TRBJ1-1, with a tentative D call TRBD1 (5 bases). This CDR3 region has 14 residues. Germline CDR1 SNHLY, CDR2 FYNNEI. V dropped 8 bases and J dropped 2 bases, with 15 bases sitting between them. The CDR3 bases are TGTGCCAGCCTCGGGGAAGGGGTTAACACTGAAGCTTTCTTT. Its translation: CASLGEGVNTEAFF.

The chain employs TRBV4-3 and TRBJ1-2; weak D call: TRBD1 (6 bases). CDR1 is LGHNA, CDR2 YSLEER, per germline. V gave up 1 base and J gave up 5 bases, with 14 bases separating them. The CDR3 loop spans 15 amino acids. The CDR3 sequence: CASSQVARGRYGYTF. The CDR3 DNA reads TGCGCCAGCAGCCAAGTAGCCAGGGGAAGATATGGCTACACCTTC.

The chain employs TRBV4-3 and TRBJ2-4; D is ambiguous. Germline lookup yields CDR1 LGHNA and CDR2 YSLEER. V lost 2 bases, J lost 4 bases, and 6 bases lay in between. The CDR3 has 13 residues. The CDR3 sequence: CASSQTGKNIQYF. CDR3 coding DNA: TGCGCCAGCAGCCAAACCGGGAAAAACATTCAGTACTTC.

This chain joins TRBV6-6 and TRBJ2-7, with 9 nucleotides matching TRBD1. This CDR3 is 14 amino acids long. Germline lookup yields CDR1 MNHNY and CDR2 SVGAGI (reference sequence). Germline trimming cut 2 bases from V and 6 bases from J; bases unmatched to any gene: 5. The CDR3: CASSYGTGRFEQYF. DNA for the CDR3: TGTGCCAGCAGTTACGGGACAGGGAGATTCGAGCAGTACTTC.

The genes are TRBV30 and TRBJ2-5, with D perhaps assigned TRBD1 or TRBD2 (6 bases each). Deletions cut 0 bases from V and 2 bases from J, with 10 bases between. The CDR3 extends over 14 amino acids. Germline V gene sequence: CDR1 GTSNPN, CDR2 SVGIG (reference sequence). The CDR3 reads CAWSVWGAQETQYF. The CDR3 DNA reads TGTGCCTGGAGTGTATGGGGGGCTCAAGAGACCCAGTACTTC.

The rearrangement uses TRBV30 and TRBJ2-5; perhaps TRBD2 as D (7 bases). The V and J ends lost 2 bases and 3 bases respectively, with 13 bases between them. From germline, CDR1 is GTSNPN and CDR2 SVGIG (reference sequence). This CDR3 is 14 amino acids long. The CDR3 DNA sequence: TGTGCCTGGAGTTACGGGGGGCCCGAAGAGACCCAGTACTTC. It specifies CAWSYGGPEETQYF.

This chain connects TRBV27 to TRBJ2-1; 13 bases agree with TRBD2. The CDR3 consists of 16 residues. V shed 10 bases, J shed 5 bases, and the junction held 11 bases outside the gene matches. Germline CDR1 is MNHEY and CDR2 is SMNVEV (reference sequence). In nucleotides, the CDR3 is TGTGCCATCCAGAGACTAGCGGGGGGTTCTAACAATGAGCAGTTCTTC. It is translated as CAIQRLAGGSNNEQFF.

The chain couples TRBV3-1 (or the pseudogene TRBV3-2) to TRBJ1-1; no firm D call. The germline V gene has CDR1 LGHDT and CDR2 YNNKEL (reference sequence). The V gene lost 3 bases and the J gene lost 0 bases, with 8 bases spanning the gap. The CDR3 consists of 14 residues. DNA for the CDR3: TGTGCCAGCAGCCAGGGCCCCATGAACACTGAAGCTTTCTTT. Encoded protein: CASSQGPMNTEAFF.

V and J are TRBV15 and TRBJ1-2, with 10 bases that match TRBD1. V gave up 2 bases and J gave up 7 bases; unmatched junction bases: 10. The CDR3 spans 16 residues. Germline CDR1 is LNHNV and CDR2 is YYDKDF (reference sequence). CDR3 loop: CATSRTRTGGIAGYTF. CDR3 coding DNA: TGTGCCACCAGCAGAACTAGGACAGGGGGAATCGCTGGCTACACCTTC.

This sequence joins TRBV9 and TRBJ2-7; D is ambiguous. Germline loops: CDR1 SGDLS, CDR2 YYNGEE. The CDR3 contains 13 residues. V was cut by 4 bases and J by 0 bases, with 8 bases left in between. The CDR3 here is CASSQTSSYEQYV. CDR3 nucleotides: TGTGCCAGCAGCCAAACAAGCTCCTACGAGCAGTACGTC.

This chain connects TRBV2 to TRBJ2-3; TRBD1 aligns across 10 bases. V shed 6 bases and J 3 bases; nucleotides not matched to a gene: 3. CDR3 size: 14 residues. Germline CDR1 and CDR2: SNHLY and FYNNEI. CDR3 sequence: CASRRDRGTDTQYF. The CDR3, as DNA: TGTGCCAGCAGGAGGGACAGGGGTACAGATACGCAGTATTTT.

The J gene is TRBJ2-1, the V gene TRBV18; TRBD2 matches at 11 bases. The CDR3 runs 20 residues. V was clipped by 4 bases and J by 0 bases; unmatched bases: 14. Germline assignment: CDR1 KGHSH and CDR2 LQKENI. The CDR3 coding sequence is TGTGCCAGCTCACTCACCGTACTAGCGGGGGCCTCAAGCTCCTACAATGAGCAGTTCTTC. Residues: CASSLTVLAGASSSYNEQFF.

The genes are TRBV4-1 and TRBJ1-4; tentatively, D is TRBD1 (6 bases). CDR3 length: 17 residues. Per the germline V gene, CDR1 is MGHRA and CDR2 is YSYEKL. V lost 1 base and J 8 bases, leaving 20 bases between the germline ends. The CDR3 DNA reads TGCGCCAGCAGCCAAGGCTTGATAAACAGGGTTGGGGAAAAACTGTTTTTT. Translation gives CASSQGLINRVGEKLFF.

V usage is TRBV27 and J usage is TRBJ2-2; tentatively, D is TRBD1 or TRBD2 (6 bases each). V was cut by 5 bases and J by 4 bases, with 11 bases left in between. Germline assignment: CDR1 MNHEY and CDR2 SMNVEV (reference sequence). This CDR3 has 14 amino acids. Here the CDR3 reads CASSQRGATGELFF. CDR3 nucleotides: TGTGCCAGCAGTCAGAGGGGGGCCACCGGGGAGCTGTTTTTT.

The rearrangement links TRBV10-2 to TRBJ2-5; 12 bases are shared with TRBD2. Losses at the gene ends were 0 bases for V and 9 bases for J; bases not matched to a gene: 5. CDR3 length equals 15 residues. In germline, CDR1 is WSHSY, CDR2 SAAADI. The CDR3 loop is CASSESGLAGRAQYF. For the CDR3, the DNA is TGCGCCAGCAGTGAGTCGGGACTAGCGGGTAGGGCCCAGTACTTC.

This chain joins TRBV7-8 and TRBJ1-2; 11 positions agree with TRBD1. The CDR3 is 15 residues long. V was pared by 1 base and J by 8 bases, with 6 bases of the junction left unmatched. From germline, CDR1 is SGHVS and CDR2 FQNEAQ. CDR3 sequence reads: CASSLVGTGGSGYTF. In DNA form, the CDR3 reads TGTGCCAGCAGCTTAGTTGGGACAGGGGGAAGCGGCTACACCTTC.

V is TRBV10-3 and J is TRBJ2-7, with 8 bases lining up with TRBD1. The CDR3 is made up of 14 amino acids. Germline lookup yields CDR1 ENHRY and CDR2 SYGVKD. J was trimmed by 3 bases and V by 4 bases; bases with no gene match: 5. CDR3: CAISGGQGYYEQYF. The CDR3 region has the DNA TGTGCCATCAGTGGAGGACAGGGATACTACGAGCAGTACTTC.

V gene TRBV7-2 combines with J gene TRBJ2-3; 8 bases agree with TRBD2. The CDR3 sequence is 16 residues long. The germline gives CDR1 SGHTA, CDR2 FQGNSA. V lost 2 bases, J lost 5 bases, and 9 bases stayed unmatched. Here the CDR3 reads CASSLSSGGGRDTQYF. For the CDR3, the DNA is TGTGCCAGCAGCTTAAGCAGCGGGGGAGGTCGAGATACGCAGTATTTT.

The chain couples TRBV9 to TRBJ1-1; D remains unclear. This CDR3 contains 15 residues. Trimming took off 0 bases at V and 1 base at J, with 10 bases between the two ends. CDR1 is SGDLS and CDR2 is YYNGEE in the germline V gene. As DNA, the CDR3 is TGTGCCAGCAGCGTAGATCCAGAATGGAACACTGAAGCTTTCTTT. Residues: CASSVDPEWNTEAFF.

To note about this clone: Additional DNA sequences in this sample encode the identical CDR3. The chain employs TRBV14 and TRBJ2-5; D may be TRBD2 (6 bases). CDR3 length: 18 amino acids. The V end was cut by 0 bases, the J end by 5 bases, with 22 bases between. From germline, CDR1 is SGHDN and CDR2 FVKESK. The CDR3, as DNA: TGTGCCAGCAGCCAAGAACGAGGGCGGGGTCCGGGAAAGGAGACCCAGTACTTC. It specifies CASSQERGRGPGKETQYF.